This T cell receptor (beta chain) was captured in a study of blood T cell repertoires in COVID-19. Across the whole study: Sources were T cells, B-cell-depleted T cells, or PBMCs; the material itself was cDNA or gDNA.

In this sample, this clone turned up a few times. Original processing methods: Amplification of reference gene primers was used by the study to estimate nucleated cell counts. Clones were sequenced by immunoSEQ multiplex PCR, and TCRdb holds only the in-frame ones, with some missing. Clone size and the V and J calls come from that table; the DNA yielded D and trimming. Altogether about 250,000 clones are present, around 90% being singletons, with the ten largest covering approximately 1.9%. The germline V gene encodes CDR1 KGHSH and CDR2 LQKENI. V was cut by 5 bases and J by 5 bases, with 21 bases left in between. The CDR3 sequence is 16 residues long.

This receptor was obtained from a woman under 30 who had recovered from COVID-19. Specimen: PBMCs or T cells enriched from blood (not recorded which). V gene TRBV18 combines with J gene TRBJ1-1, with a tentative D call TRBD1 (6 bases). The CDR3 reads CASSTNQLQGRTEAFF. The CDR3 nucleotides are TGTGCCAGCTCAACTAACCAACTACAGGGACGAACTGAAGCTTTCTTT.